What follows are 22 T cell receptor beta chains derived from one specimen sequenced in a study of blood T cells in healthy people across ages. Next came a second PCR, run for roughly 6 to 11 cycles, which used a sample-barcoded 5' primer along with a J-beta primer mix. TCRdb reanalysed the 5' RACE reads using MiXCR and keeps one entry per CDR3 protein. The table records 1.5 million to 2 million distinct CDR3 sequences, roughly 27% of them present only once. Specimen: blood. All receptors derive from a woman in her thirties in good health.

V usage is TRBV5-1 and J usage is TRBJ1-2; possible D gene TRBD1, 5 bases. V was trimmed by 7 bases and J by 4 bases, leaving 14 bases between them. Germline CDR1 and CDR2: SGHRS and YFSETQ. The CDR3 runs to 13 residues. This CDR3 is CASRGDGRYGYTF. CDR3 nucleotide sequence: TGCGCCAGCCGCGGGGACGGACGCTATGGCTACACCTTC.

This clonotype was counted only a few times. The chain recombines TRBV7-2 with TRBJ2-5; D may correspond to TRBD1 or TRBD2 (5 bases each). CDR1 is SGHTA, CDR2 FQGNSA, per germline. The CDR3 length is 14 residues. Trimming took 5 bases from V and 5 from J, leaving 15 bases between them. The CDR3 DNA follows: TGTGCCAGCAGCAACGGGACCGCGTGGGAGACCCAGTACTTC. Protein sequence: CASSNGTAWETQYF. Full variable domain (outside the CDR3, taken from reference TRBV7-2 and TRBJ2-5): GAGVSQSPSNKVTEKGKDVELRCDPISGHTALYWYRQSLGQGLEFLIYFQGNSAPDKSGLPSDRFSAERTGGSVSTLTIQRTQQEDSAVYLCASSNGTAWETQYFGPGTRLLVL.

This chain uses TRBV9 with TRBJ1-2, with 9 bases that match TRBD1. The CDR3 consists of 14 residues. Germline V CDR1 and CDR2: SGDLS, YYNGEE. J lost 7 bases, V lost 3 bases, and 7 bases had no gene match. The CDR3 DNA sequence: TGTGCCAGCAGCGGGGACAGGGAATTTGGTGGCTACACCTTC. Its translation is CASSGDREFGGYTF.

CDR3 in amino acids: CASSQALTGSGNTIYF. DNA of the CDR3: TGCGCCAGCAGCCAAGCCTTGACCGGCTCTGGAAACACCATATATTTT. The V gene is TRBV4-1, the J gene TRBJ1-3, with D hard to call. Trimming removed 1 base from V and 0 bases from J, with 10 bases in between. Germline CDR1 reads MGHRA; CDR2 reads YSYEKL. There are 16 residues in the CDR3.

Here the CDR3 reads CSARGEGPYEQYF. In DNA, the CDR3 is TGCAGTGCTAGAGGTGAGGGACCCTACGAGCAGTACTTC. The J gene is TRBJ2-7, the V gene TRBV20-1; D assignment may be TRBD1 or TRBD2 (5 bases each). The germline V gene encodes CDR1 DFQATT and CDR2 SNEGSKA (reference sequence). The CDR3 is 13 amino acids. The V and J ends lost 1 base and 2 bases respectively, with 9 bases between them.

This clonotype showed up many times. This chain links TRBV7-9 with TRBJ2-6; 7 bases line up with TRBD1. The germline V gene encodes CDR1 SEHNR and CDR2 FQNEAQ (reference sequence). The ends lost 5 bases at V and 11 bases at J; junction bases unmatched: 12. The CDR3 sequence is 15 residues long. The CDR3 here is CASSPSRQGLDVLTF. In nucleotides, the CDR3 is TGTGCCAGCAGCCCCAGCCGACAGGGCCTAGACGTCCTGACTTTC. Variable domain in full (rest from reference TRBV7-9 and TRBJ2-6): DTGVSQNPRHKITKRGQNVTFRCDPISEHNRLYWYRQTLGQGPEFLTYFQNEAQLEKSRLLSDRFSAERPKGSFSTLEIQRTEQGDSAMYLCASSPSRQGLDVLTFGAGSRLTVL.

V and J are TRBV10-3 and TRBJ1-2, with TRBD1 as a possible D gene (6 bases). This CDR3 contains 15 residues. The V gene lost 0 bases and the J gene lost 5 bases, with 13 bases spanning the gap. Germline values: CDR1 ENHRY, CDR2 SYGVKD. In DNA form, the CDR3 reads TGTGCCATCAGTGAGTCCAGGGGCGCAAGGTATGGCTACACCTTC. Its translation is CAISESRGARYGYTF.

This clonotype occurred many times. A junction boundary mismatches the germline segment, possibly from a read error. This chain joins TRBV5-1 and TRBJ2-7, with TRBD1 matching 9 bases. CDR3 length equals 16 residues. Looked up from germline, CDR1 is SGHRS and CDR2 is YFSETQ. The CDR3, as DNA: TGTGCCAGCAGTTTAGGGTCCGGGACAGGGTCTTACGAGCAGTACTTC. This codes for CASSLGSGTGSYEQYF.

This clonotype has a handful of counts. For the CDR3, the DNA is TGTGCCAGCAGGCTCCCGACAGGGGGTCCCACTGAAGCTTTCTTT. Amino acid sequence: CASRLPTGGPTEAFF. V and J are TRBV6-5 and TRBJ1-1, with 9 bases lining up with TRBD1. J gave up 4 bases and V 6 bases, and 9 bases lay outside the gene matches. Looked up from germline, CDR1 is MNHEY and CDR2 is SVGAGI. The CDR3 has 15 residues.

The rearrangement joins TRBV15 to TRBJ1-5; D perhaps matches TRBD2 (5 bases). The J call may be wrong; the DNA end is better matched by TRBJ2-3. The germline V gene encodes CDR1 LNHNV and CDR2 YYDKDF (reference sequence). This CDR3 is built from 14 residues. The CDR3 DNA reads as TGTGCCACCAGGTCCGGGAATAGCAATCAGCCCCAGTATTTT. This encodes CATRSGNSNQPQYF.

V usage is TRBV20-1 and J usage is TRBJ2-7, with TRBD2 identical over 7 bases. J lost 2 bases, V lost 4 bases, and 5 bases had no gene match. The CDR3 spans 13 residues. Germline lookup yields CDR1 DFQATT and CDR2 SNEGSKA (reference sequence). The DNA of the CDR3 is TGCAGTGCTACCGGGACTAATACCTACGAGCAGTACTTC. It codes for CSATGTNTYEQYF.

The chain uses TRBV12-3 or TRBV12-4 and TRBJ2-2; D might be TRBD1 (5 bases). Trimming took 3 bases from V and 3 from J, leaving 11 bases between them. The CDR3 runs to 15 residues. As DNA, the CDR3 is TGTGCCAGCAGTTTCACTTTAGGGGACACCGGGGAGCTGTTTTTT. Its protein product is CASSFTLGDTGELFF.

With regard to this clonotype: This clone may be a read error of a much larger clone one base away. This chain links TRBV20-1 with TRBJ1-5; 7 bases are shared with TRBD1. The V gene's germline CDR1 is DFQATT and CDR2 SNEGSKA (reference sequence). The CDR3 has 15 residues. The CDR3 loop is CGAGDSRAGNQPQHF. The CDR3 DNA is TGCGGTGCGGGGGACAGCCGGGCAGGCAATCAGCCCCAGCATTTT.

This clonotype occurred a few times. The V gene is TRBV5-6, the J gene TRBJ2-7; D perhaps matches TRBD1 (5 bases). The CDR3 has 15 residues. Germline CDR1 SGHDT, CDR2 YYEEEE. V was trimmed by 0 bases and J by 0 bases, leaving 10 bases between them. CDR3 coding DNA: TGTGCCAGCAGCTTGGGGACACCGTACTCCTACGAGCAGTACTTC. It codes for CASSLGTPYSYEQYF.

The chain couples TRBV9 to TRBJ2-2, with a tentative D call TRBD2 (5 bases). The germline V and J ends were trimmed by 3 bases and 1 base, with 13 bases remaining between them. CDR3 length equals 16 residues. CDR1 SGDLS and CDR2 YYNGEE come from the germline V gene. The CDR3 nucleotides read TGTGCCAGCAGCGCAGGCGGGTTATTGAACACCGGGGAGCTGTTTTTT. Its translation is CASSAGGLLNTGELFF.

The V and J genes are TRBV5-1 and TRBJ2-5, with D tentatively TRBD2 (6 bases). CDR3 length: 14 residues. Germline CDR1 is SGHRS and CDR2 is YFSETQ. The V end lost 7 bases, the J end lost 5 bases, and 18 bases lay between the germline ends. The CDR3 sequence: CASAYGGTAETQYF. CDR3 sequence (DNA): TGCGCCAGCGCCTATGGCGGGACGGCGGAGACCCAGTACTTC.

V and J are TRBV3-1 and TRBJ2-3; 10 nucleotides match TRBD1. This CDR3 has 15 residues. V was clipped by 4 bases and J by 4 bases; unmatched bases: 5. Germline V lookup: CDR1 LGHDT, CDR2 YNNKEL (reference sequence). The CDR3 DNA reads TGTGCCAGCAGCCCTGGGACAGGGGACGCAGATACGCAGTATTTT. Its protein product is CASSPGTGDADTQYF.

The rearrangement joins TRBV20-1 to TRBJ2-7; TRBD2 matches 11 bases. The CDR3 spans 14 residues. V dropped 5 bases and J dropped 4; count of bases not matched to a gene: 7. CDR1 DFQATT and CDR2 SNEGSKA come from the germline V gene (reference sequence). In nucleotides, the CDR3 is TGCAGTGCTCCGCCTAGCGGGGGGACGTACGAGCAGTACTTC. As protein: CSAPPSGGTYEQYF.

This clonotype has at least ten counts. The rearrangement joins TRBV29-1 to TRBJ2-3; unclear D gene. Germline CDR1 reads SQVTM; CDR2 reads ANQGSEA. Trimming took off 0 bases at V and 4 bases at J, with 14 bases between the two ends. The CDR3 is made up of 15 amino acids. CDR3 DNA: TGCAGCGTTGAAGACCCAACCAGCAAACCAGATACGCAGTATTTT. This codes for CSVEDPTSKPDTQYF.

This clonotype was counted ten times or more. The chain combines TRBV7-2 with TRBJ2-7; D not certain. CDR1 SGHTA and CDR2 FQGNSA come from the germline V gene. The CDR3 spans 13 residues. V lost 2 bases, J lost 6 bases, and 11 bases lay in between. In DNA, the CDR3 is TGTGCCAGCAGCTTATTGGGCGCGAGCGAGCAGTACTTC. Protein product: CASSLLGASEQYF.

This clonotype appeared a few times. The V and J genes are TRBV6-5 and TRBJ1-2; TRBD1 agrees at 8 bases. V gave up 2 bases and J gave up 2 bases; unmatched junction bases: 4. This CDR3 is built from 15 residues. Germline CDR1 and CDR2: MNHEY and SVGAGI. Here the CDR3 reads CASSYRTGTNYGYTF. CDR3 nucleotides: TGTGCCAGCAGTTACCGGACAGGGACGAACTATGGCTACACCTTC.

In this sample, this clonotype turned up a few times. The chain is built from TRBV6-5 and TRBJ1-2; no clear D. Trimming took off 5 bases at V and 2 bases at J, with 15 bases between the two ends. The CDR3 is 15 residues long. Germline-derived CDR1 and CDR2 are MNHEY and SVGAGI. The CDR3 loop is CASSKPGALNYGYTF. DNA for the CDR3: TGTGCCAGCAGTAAACCGGGCGCCCTCAACTATGGCTACACCTTC.